These T cell receptor beta chains were read from a single sample in a study of Ad26.COV2.S vaccination and SARS-CoV-2 variants. TCRdb keeps only in-frame clones here, not all; method: immunoSEQ multiplex PCR. The sample yields about 680,000 clones, 89% seen once. This material consisted of peripheral blood, taken in a trial of Ad26.COV2.S vaccine versus placebo. The receptor source for this set is a person between 18 and 65 years old who received the Ad26.COV2.S COVID-19 vaccine or a placebo. Each CDR3 is given with its conserved first and last residue.

V | CDR3
TRBV10-3 | CAFGTENTGELFF
TRBV7-9 | CASSLMGPSYGYTF
TRBV6-2/TRBV6-3 | CASSFLPGGYTF
TRBV7-2 | CASSLLAVGVSYEQYF
TRBV3-1/TRBV3-2 | CASSLTGGSYEQYF
TRBV3-1/TRBV3-2 | CASSQVPGPVSIAMVF
TRBV6-2/TRBV6-3 | CASSSVVGGRETQYF
TRBV6-1 | CASSDSRAQETQYF
TRBV9 | CASLDLSTGAEAFF
TRBV7-9 | CASSLGGFFTDTQYF
TRBV7-2 | CASSSGPRNTEAFF
TRBV5-6 | CASSLVEGGAKNIQYF
TRBV4-3 | CASSPSGQGADTGELFF
TRBV19 | CASSMRMSNYGYTF
TRBV7-8 | CASSLATGGGGEQYF
TRBV24-1 | CATSGDHTGELFF
TRBV27 | CASSLYRVPQETQYF
TRBV24-1 | CATSDPTGTGGSNEQFF
TRBV4-2 | CASSQRGGAWDTEAFF
TRBV11-1 | CASGRSTNTEAFF
TRBV6-5 | CASSRDAGGGTEAFF
TRBV3-1/TRBV3-2 | CASQGLTRGNTIYF
TRBV5-1 | CASSLGDQGRYNEQFF
TRBV2 | CASSGLLWETQYF
TRBV7-2 | CASSFQRGGSYEQFF
TRBV23-1 | CASRLVREKLFF
TRBV30 | CAYLQGNQPQHF
TRBV5-1 | CASSLPGQVSGYTF
TRBV21-1 | CASSKNRIGERAKNIQYF
TRBV7-2 | CASSNNQGAGEQFF
TRBV10-2 | CASGPWTPTNYGYTF
TRBV3-1/TRBV3-2 | CASSQAHGPGGIQYF
TRBV25-1 | CASSEWAGNAYEQYF
TRBV27 | CASSWGAGSNQPQHF
TRBV9 | CASSTPAGGLTGELFF
TRBV18 | CASSPYGTNAEAFF
TRBV5-1 | CASSLDEGAYGYTF
TRBV2 | CASSAEFVLGDSRYF
TRBV3-1/TRBV3-2 | CASSPTGSSYNSPLHF
TRBV7-8 | CASSLRGDSPLHF
TRBV9 | CASSVDPSGRHTGELFF
TRBV19 | CASSSVGTHGGNTIYF
TRBV5-4 | CASSFWGPSPLHF
TRBV19 | CASSIAAKQFF